Listed here is a single T cell receptor (beta chain). The CDR3 length is 11 residues. Trimming took off 0 bases at V and 7 bases at J, with 6 bases between the two ends. From germline, CDR1 is DFQATT and CDR2 SNEGSKA (reference sequence). This specimen belongs to a study of siplizumab effects on memory and regulatory T cells. The protocol was immunoSEQ multiplex PCR, while the TCRdb copy is restricted to in-frame clones and leaves out a portion. The table records about 120,000 clones, 90% to 95% of them present only once. V is TRBV20-1 and J is TRBJ1-1; D unclear. Specimen: non-Treg CD4+ T cells sorted from blood. This clonotype was sampled from a human donor in good health. The CDR3 reads CSARERFEAFF. The CDR3 DNA follows: TGCAGTGCTAGAGAGCGATTTGAAGCTTTCTTT.